These 23 T cell receptor beta chains were all obtained from the same sample, sequenced in a study of OX40 agonist ivuxolimab in advanced cancers. Assay: immunoSEQ multiplex PCR; the TCRdb copy retains only in-frame clones and omits some. This table holds tens of thousands of clones, 88% found once. The sample was CD4+ or CD8+ T cells sorted from blood, taken in a trial of the OX40 agonist ivuxolimab. All receptors come from an adult with an advanced solid tumor such as melanoma, head and neck, liver or kidney cancer.

The chain links TRBV19 to TRBJ1-5; 10 bases line up with TRBD1. This CDR3 is 16 amino acids long. Trimming removed 3 bases from V and 7 bases from J; junction bases left unmatched: 9. Per germline, CDR1 LNHDA and CDR2 SQIVND (reference sequence). CDR3 sequence: CASSIPGQGPKQPQHF. The CDR3 coding sequence is TGTGCCAGTAGTATCCCGGGACAGGGGCCGAAGCAGCCCCAGCATTTT.

V gene TRBV5-1 combines with J gene TRBJ2-1, with TRBD1 matching over 12 bases. The CDR3 is made up of 16 amino acids. Germline assignment: CDR1 SGHRS and CDR2 YFSETQ. The V gene end was trimmed by 2 bases and the J gene end by 4 bases; junction bases not matched to a gene: 4. The CDR3 loop reads CASSLGTGGPYNEQFF. The CDR3 region has the DNA TGCGCCAGCAGCTTAGGGACAGGGGGCCCATACAATGAGCAGTTCTTC.

This sequence joins TRBV28 and TRBJ2-7, with 11 bases fitting TRBD2. The length of the CDR3 is 13 residues. The V gene end was trimmed by 9 bases and the J gene end by 4 bases; junction bases not matched to a gene: 5. CDR1 and CDR2 (germline): MDHEN, SYDVKM. CDR3 sequence reads: CASLAGGGYEQYF. The DNA for the CDR3 is TGTGCCAGTCTAGCGGGAGGAGGATACGAGCAGTACTTC.

This clone was seen only once. The chain recombines TRBV5-4 with TRBJ2-6; the D is unclear. Germline V gives CDR1 SGHNT, CDR2 YYREEE (reference sequence). V lost 1 base, J lost 0 bases, and 8 bases lay in between. The CDR3 has 16 residues. The CDR3 loop reads CASSLIGSSGANVLTF. The CDR3 DNA sequence: TGTGCCAGCAGCTTGATCGGTAGCTCTGGGGCCAACGTCCTGACTTTC.

As regards this clone: Different DNA sequences within this sample yield the same CDR3. The V and J genes are TRBV11-2 and TRBJ1-2; 9 bases are shared with TRBD1. The CDR3 sequence is 13 residues long. The J segment lost 5 bases and the V segment lost 4 bases, leaving 2 bases of the junction unmatched. Germline CDR1 reads SGHAT; CDR2 reads FQNNGV. The chain's CDR3 is CASSSDRGYGYTF. CDR3 DNA sequence: TGTGCCAGCAGCTCGGACAGGGGTTATGGCTACACCTTC.

J is TRBJ2-7 and V is TRBV14, with 7 bases aligning to TRBD2. CDR3 size: 14 residues. J lost 3 bases, V lost 1 base, and 3 bases had no gene match. CDR1 SGHDN and CDR2 FVKESK come from the germline V gene. CDR3 coding DNA: TGTGCCAGCAGCCAAGGCGGGGGATTCTACGAGCAGTACTTC. Its protein is CASSQGGGFYEQYF.

This clone has just one count. V gene TRBV5-1 combines with J gene TRBJ2-5, with TRBD1 identical over 9 bases. The CDR3 contains 15 residues. V lost 4 bases to trimming and J lost 4 bases; unmatched junction nucleotides: 8. The germline CDR1 and CDR2 sequences are SGHRS and YFSETQ. CDR3 coding DNA: TGCGCCAGCAGCCCCCTTGGGACAGGGCCAGAGACCCAGTACTTC. This encodes CASSPLGTGPETQYF.

The rearrangement joins TRBV5-5 to TRBJ2-5; no definite D call. Between the trimmed V and J ends, which lost 1 base and 7 bases, there was a span of 14 bases. There are 14 residues in the CDR3. Germline loops: CDR1 SGHKS, CDR2 YYEKEE (reference sequence). The CDR3 DNA is TGTGCCAGCAGCTTGAAGGGTACCAAGGGGACCCAGTACTTC. Protein sequence: CASSLKGTKGTQYF.

The J gene is TRBJ1-2, the V gene TRBV6-1; the match to TRBD1 covers 8 bases. The CDR3 is 15 residues long. Germline V gene lookup returns CDR1 MNHNS and CDR2 SASEGT. V lost 1 base, J lost 2 bases, and 3 bases stayed unmatched. The CDR3 loop reads CASSEGWTGNYGYTF. The CDR3 DNA reads as TGTGCCAGCAGTGAAGGGTGGACAGGGAACTATGGCTACACCTTC.

The J gene is TRBJ2-7, the V gene TRBV7-2; D gene ambiguous. The germline V gene encodes CDR1 SGHTA and CDR2 FQGNSA. V lost 4 bases to trimming and J lost 0 bases, with 10 bases between them. The CDR3 length is 14 residues. CDR3 sequence (DNA): TGTGCCAGCAGCTCCGTGGGTAGCTCCTACGAGCAGTACTTC. It yields the protein CASSSVGSSYEQYF.

This sequence joins TRBV27 and TRBJ2-7; 9 nucleotides agree with TRBD2. Germline CDR1 is MNHEY and CDR2 is SMNVEV (reference sequence). The J segment lost 9 bases and the V segment lost 2 bases, leaving 5 bases of the junction unmatched. The CDR3 consists of 13 residues. The CDR3 reads CASSLGGSGRQYF. CDR3 nucleotides: TGTGCCAGCAGTTTAGGTGGTAGCGGGAGGCAGTACTTC.

This sequence joins TRBV2 and TRBJ2-7; the match to TRBD1 covers 9 bases. Trimming removed 6 bases from V and 5 bases from J; junction bases left unmatched: 11. The germline CDR1 and CDR2 sequences are SNHLY and FYNNEI. The CDR3 runs to 15 residues. The CDR3 nucleotides are TGTGCCAGCAGCTACACGGGACAGGGTGTCCACGAGCAGTACTTC. Translated: CASSYTGQGVHEQYF.

The V gene is TRBV2, the J gene TRBJ1-5; D may be TRBD1 (5 bases). This CDR3 has 14 amino acids. V lost 4 bases, J lost 7 bases, and 14 bases lay in between. CDR1 and CDR2 from the germline V gene are SNHLY and FYNNEI. CDR3 nucleotides: TGTGCCAGCAGTGGCTCGAGGGGAGGACAGCCCCAGCATTTT. Protein: CASSGSRGGQPQHF.

This rearrangement joins TRBV4-2 to TRBJ2-7; D might be TRBD1 (5 bases). CDR3 length: 14 residues. Germline lookup yields CDR1 LGHNA and CDR2 YNFKEQ. Deletions cut 1 base from V and 4 bases from J, with 11 bases between. The CDR3 bases are TGTGCCAGCAGCCAAGTAGGGGCAGGGTACGAGCAGTACTTC. Its translation is CASSQVGAGYEQYF.

V usage is TRBV28 and J usage is TRBJ2-1; D unclear. V dropped 5 bases and J dropped 0 bases, with 11 bases sitting between them. The germline V gene has CDR1 MDHEN and CDR2 SYDVKM. This CDR3 spans 15 amino acids. DNA for the CDR3: TGTGCCAGCAGTCCCCTTTTAAGCTCCTACAATGAGCAGTTCTTC. This gives the protein CASSPLLSSYNEQFF.

This sequence joins TRBV15 and TRBJ1-5; 9 nucleotides match TRBD1. This CDR3 spans 16 amino acids. The germline gives CDR1 LNHNV, CDR2 YYDKDF (reference sequence). Trimming cost V 2 bases and J 3 bases; bases outside gene matches: 5. The chain's CDR3 is CATSRIRDRVNQPQHF. DNA for the CDR3: TGTGCCACCAGCAGAATCCGGGACAGGGTCAATCAGCCCCAGCATTTT.

The chain links TRBV9 to TRBJ2-1; TRBD2 matches at 7 bases. CDR3 length equals 16 residues. V was clipped by 1 base and J by 8 bases; unmatched bases: 12. Germline lookup yields CDR1 SGDLS and CDR2 YYNGEE. For the CDR3, the DNA is TGTGCCAGCAGCGTAAACCAGCCCGGGGGAGGGGATGAGCAGTTCTTC. Translation: CASSVNQPGGGDEQFF.

The CDR3 DNA reads as TGTGCCAGCAGCTTGACAAGGGATCAGCCCCAGCATTTT. Translated, it gives CASSLTRDQPQHF. The chain is built from TRBV11-2 and TRBJ1-5; D not resolved. This CDR3 comprises 13 residues. CDR1 and CDR2 (germline): SGHAT, FQNNGV. Between the trimmed V and J ends, which lost 3 bases and 5 bases, there was a span of 8 bases.

This chain uses TRBV7-2 with TRBJ1-5, with D uncertain. The CDR3 has 13 residues. The ends were cut back, 4 bases at V and 4 bases at J, with 8 bases in the middle. Germline-derived CDR1 and CDR2 are SGHTA and FQGNSA. Written as DNA, the CDR3 is TGTGCCAGCAGCTATGTAGTGAATCAGCCCCAGCATTTT. Its translation is CASSYVVNQPQHF.

The rearrangement joins TRBV4-3 to TRBJ2-7; 9 positions agree with TRBD2. V shed 0 bases and J 5 bases; nucleotides not matched to a gene: 5. This CDR3 has 15 amino acids. Germline V gives CDR1 LGHNA, CDR2 YSLEER. For the CDR3, the DNA is TGCGCCAGCAGCCAAGATGCGGGAGGGCCCCACGAGCAGTACTTC. Residues: CASSQDAGGPHEQYF.

In this sample, this clone turned up once. V gene TRBV28 combines with J gene TRBJ1-5; D may be TRBD1 (6 bases). This CDR3 has 13 amino acids. V gave up 6 bases and J gave up 6 bases, with 12 bases separating them. The germline V gene encodes CDR1 MDHEN and CDR2 SYDVKM. The CDR3 nucleotides are TGTGCCAGCAGGCAGGGGAGGGTTCAGCCCCAGCATTTT. Its translation: CASRQGRVQPQHF.

This clone is a singleton in its sample. V gene TRBV27 combines with J gene TRBJ2-2; D is unresolved. Trimming removed 3 bases at V and 4 bases at J, with 12 bases between. The CDR3 consists of 15 residues. CDR1 and CDR2 from the germline V gene are MNHEY and SMNVEV (reference sequence). CDR3 in DNA: TGTGCCAGCAGTTTTTTTCCGGTTACCACCGGGGAGCTGTTTTTT. Its protein is CASSFFPVTTGELFF.

This chain links TRBV6-1 with TRBJ1-2; D ambiguous. CDR3 size: 15 residues. Germline CDR1 is MNHNS and CDR2 is SASEGT. Trimming removed 8 bases at V and 0 bases at J, with 16 bases between. CDR3 region: CASQIRGTTNYGYTF. As DNA, the CDR3 is TGTGCCAGCCAAATCCGGGGAACCACTAACTATGGCTACACCTTC.